These 32 T cell receptor beta chains originate from one sample sequenced in a study of post-analysis software for immune sequencing data. Study-level findings and limits: Five or six TRBV segments were more frequent in patients than controls; TRBV5-6, TRBV5-1 and TRBV20-1 belonged to this group.

Built from TCR beta cDNA, the libraries had unique molecular identifiers in them. MiXCR, applied by TCRdb to the PCR reads, yields one record per CDR3 protein. The data hold hundreds of thousands of distinct CDR3 sequences, with 25% to 30% observed a single time. Antigens for these TCRs are unknown. The sequenced material came from blood. Receptor source: a girl aged 10 to 17 with multiple sclerosis.

The CDR3: CRGQGGDEQYF. In nucleotides, the CDR3 is TGCAGAGGACAGGGAGGGGACGAGCAGTACTTC. The chain combines TRBV20-1 with TRBJ2-5; a possible D gene is TRBD1 (8 bases). TRBJ2-7 explains the end of the DNA better; the J call may be wrong. From germline, CDR1 is DFQATT and CDR2 SNEGSKA (reference sequence). The CDR3 has 11 residues.

This clonotype was detected only a few times. The chain uses TRBV10-3 and TRBJ1-1; no firm D call. The germline CDR1 and CDR2 sequences are ENHRY and SYGVKD. The germline V and J ends were trimmed by 6 bases and 1 base, with 9 bases remaining between them. CDR3 length: 13 residues. The CDR3 is CAIRPGRNTEAFF. Here the CDR3 DNA reads TGTGCCATCAGGCCTGGACGGAACACTGAAGCTTTCTTT.

Here the CDR3 reads CASGKGLAPEGQETQYF. CDR3 nucleotide sequence: TGTGCCAGCGGCAAAGGCCTGGCCCCGGAGGGACAAGAGACCCAGTACTTC. The rearrangement links TRBV11-1 to TRBJ2-5; tentatively, D is TRBD2 (6 bases). The CDR3 loop spans 17 amino acids. Germline V gene sequence: CDR1 SGHAT, CDR2 FQDESV (reference sequence). V lost 8 bases to trimming and J lost 2 bases, with 24 bases between them.

This chain connects TRBV5-1 to TRBJ1-1; D is uncertain. Germline CDR1 reads SGHRS; CDR2 reads YFSETQ. The CDR3 totals 12 residues. V was trimmed by 0 bases and J by 7 bases, leaving 7 bases between them. The CDR3 DNA reads TGCGCCAGCAGCTTGGGACGGTATGAAGCTTTCTTT. It encodes CASSLGRYEAFF.

In this sample, this clonotype turned up once. The chain couples TRBV20-1 to TRBJ1-1; the match to TRBD1 covers 7 bases. CDR3 length equals 14 residues. J was trimmed by 1 base and V by 6 bases; bases with no gene match: 8. CDR1 is DFQATT and CDR2 is SNEGSKA in the germline V gene (reference sequence). CDR3 in DNA: TGCAGTGCCCAAAGACAGGGCCGGAACACTGAAGCTTTCTTT. This encodes CSAQRQGRNTEAFF.

This clonotype was observed a few times. The CDR3 sequence: CASSLLVPGQQPNTDTQYF. DNA for the CDR3: TGCGCCAGCAGCCTCCTTGTCCCGGGACAGCAACCGAACACAGATACGCAGTATTTT. The chain joins TRBV5-1 to TRBJ2-3; 7 bases are shared with TRBD1. This CDR3 is built from 19 residues. J gave up 2 bases and V 4 bases, and 19 bases lay outside the gene matches. The germline V gene encodes CDR1 SGHRS and CDR2 YFSETQ.

The chain links TRBV29-1 to TRBJ1-1; D not resolved. The CDR3 has 13 amino acids. Trimming took 0 bases from V and 2 from J, leaving 7 bases between them. Germline V CDR1 and CDR2: SQVTM, ANQGSEA. The CDR3 DNA reads TGCAGCGTTGAAGATGGTAGAAACACTGAAGCTTTCTTT. Translation gives CSVEDGRNTEAFF.

This chain connects TRBV7-2 to TRBJ2-7; a weak D match, TRBD2 (6 bases). Germline-derived CDR1 and CDR2 are SGHTA and FQGNSA. V was cut by 5 bases and J by 5 bases, with 25 bases left in between. The CDR3 runs 17 residues. In DNA, the CDR3 is TGTGCCAGCAGCCACGACCCAGAGGGACTTCGATACAACGAGCAGTACTTC. It encodes CASSHDPEGLRYNEQYF.

V gene TRBV28 combines with J gene TRBJ1-4; D unresolved. Trimming cost V 3 bases and J 0 bases, with 8 bases left between them. The CDR3 contains 15 residues. The germline gives CDR1 MDHEN, CDR2 SYDVKM. The CDR3 protein is CASSFTGATNEKLFF. CDR3 coding DNA: TGTGCCAGCAGTTTTACGGGAGCAACTAATGAAAAACTGTTTTTT.

The sample holds a few counts of this clonotype. V usage is TRBV29-1 and J usage is TRBJ2-7, with D possibly matching TRBD2 (6 bases). The germline CDR1 and CDR2 sequences are SQVTM and ANQGSEA. This CDR3 spans 14 amino acids. Trimming removed 4 bases at V and 0 bases at J, with 13 bases between. The CDR3 bases are TGCAGCGTTGGGCGGACTACATTCTCCTACGAGCAGTACTTC. Its translation is CSVGRTTFSYEQYF.

The V and J genes are TRBV20-1 and TRBJ2-2; perhaps TRBD2 as D (7 bases). Germline CDR1 reads DFQATT; CDR2 reads SNEGSKA (reference sequence). V was shortened by 6 bases and J by 7 bases, with 18 bases between the two germline ends. This CDR3 has 14 residues. CDR3 residues: CSAMVGGPHGELFF. Here the CDR3 DNA reads TGCAGTGCCATGGTGGGGGGGCCGCACGGGGAGCTGTTTTTT.

This clonotype came up a few times. The V gene is TRBV25-1, the J gene TRBJ2-3; D may match TRBD1 or TRBD2 (5 bases each). CDR1 and CDR2 (germline): MGHDK, SYGVNS. The CDR3 consists of 15 residues. Trimming removed 5 bases from V and 2 bases from J, with 14 bases in between. The DNA for the CDR3 is TGTGCCAGCAGTCCCGAGGGGATCTACACAGATACGCAGTATTTT. It specifies CASSPEGIYTDTQYF. The complete variable domain, with remaining parts taken from reference TRBV25-1 and TRBJ2-3, reads EADIYQTPRYLVIGTGKKITLECSQTMGHDKMYWYQQDPGMELHLIHYSYGVNSTEKGDLSSESTVSRIRTEHFPLTLESARPSHTSQYLCASSPEGIYTDTQYFGPGTRLTVL.

The table lists this clonotype with many counts. The V gene is TRBV5-1, the J gene TRBJ1-4; TRBD1 agrees at 8 bases. Trimming cost V 1 base and J 8 bases; bases outside gene matches: 4. CDR3 size: 14 residues. Germline V gives CDR1 SGHRS, CDR2 YFSETQ. In DNA form, the CDR3 reads TGCGCCAGCAGCTTGACAGGGGGAGGAGAAAAACTGTTTTTT. Amino acid sequence: CASSLTGGGEKLFF.

This clonotype was seen a single time. The genes are TRBV25-1 and TRBJ2-1; TRBD2 might be the D (7 bases). CDR1 is MGHDK and CDR2 is SYGVNS in the germline V gene. V was clipped by 5 bases and J by 7 bases, with 21 bases between them. CDR3 length equals 16 residues. As DNA, the CDR3 is TGTGCCAGCAGTCCCCATGGGGGCGGGAGTGGAAATGAGCAGTTCTTC. Its protein product is CASSPHGGGSGNEQFF.

This clonotype was seen more than once but under ten times. The chain recombines TRBV20-1 with TRBJ2-3; no definite D call. There are 15 residues in the CDR3. Germline-derived CDR1 and CDR2 are DFQATT and SNEGSKA (reference sequence). Trimming took off 0 bases at V and 0 bases at J, with 10 bases between the two ends. CDR3 sequence (DNA): TGCAGTGCTAGAGATCCCAGAAAAAGCACAGATACGCAGTATTTT. Its translation: CSARDPRKSTDTQYF.

This sequence joins TRBV20-1 and TRBJ2-3, with 14 nucleotides matching TRBD2. CDR3 length equals 15 residues. Trimming at V came to 6 bases and at J to 3 bases, leaving 5 bases not matched to a gene. Germline lookup yields CDR1 DFQATT and CDR2 SNEGSKA (reference sequence). The CDR3 bases are TGCAGTGCGAGACTAGCGGGAGGGATGACAGATACGCAGTATTTT. Translated: CSARLAGGMTDTQYF.

On this clonotype itself: Its ends do not fully match the called genes, so a read error is possible. The chain employs TRBV5-1 and TRBJ2-2; TRBD2 might be the D (7 bases). CDR1 is SGHRS, CDR2 YFSETQ, per germline. This CDR3 is 16 amino acids long. The CDR3 DNA reads TGCGCCAGCAGCTCGGGGGGACACGGGAACACCGGGAAGCTGTTTTTT. Its translation: CASSSGGHGNTGKLFF. Supplemented by reference TRBV5-1 and TRBJ2-2, the full variable domain reads KAGVTQTPRYLIKTRGQQVTLSCSPISGHRSVSWYQQTPGQGLQFLFEYFSETQRNKGNFPGRFSGRQFSNSRSEMNVSTLELGDSALYLCASSSGGHGNTGKLFFGEGSRLTVL.

This clonotype was counted only a few times. J is TRBJ2-7 and V is TRBV6-2 or TRBV6-3; maybe TRBD2 (5 bases). Trimming cost V 5 bases and J 6 bases, with 14 bases left between them. CDR3 length equals 13 residues. Per germline, CDR1 MNHEY and CDR2 SVGEGT. The DNA of the CDR3 is TGTGCCAGCAGTCCGGTGCTAGGAGGCGAGCAGTACTTC. Protein sequence: CASSPVLGGEQYF.

The gene calls are TRBV28 and TRBJ1-2, with D maybe TRBD1 (5 bases). Germline CDR1 reads MDHEN; CDR2 reads SYDVKM. V lost 0 bases, J lost 4 bases, and 12 bases lay in between. The CDR3 spans 15 residues. The CDR3 region is CASSLWGGSGYGYTF. The CDR3 DNA reads as TGTGCCAGCAGTTTATGGGGGGGAAGTGGCTATGGCTACACCTTC.

J is TRBJ2-1 and V is TRBV5-5; 10 positions agree with TRBD2. Germline trimming cut 9 bases from V and 4 bases from J; bases unmatched to any gene: 10. The germline gives CDR1 SGHKS, CDR2 YYEKEE (reference sequence). The CDR3 sequence is 15 residues long. The CDR3 loop is CATRGGAGGYNEQFF. Here the CDR3 DNA reads TGTGCCACCCGGGGGGGAGCGGGAGGGTACAATGAGCAGTTCTTC.

J is TRBJ1-4 and V is TRBV3-1; D possibly corresponds to TRBD1 (6 bases). Trimming removed 4 bases at V and 3 bases at J, with 15 bases between. Germline V gene sequence: CDR1 LGHDT, CDR2 YNNKEL (reference sequence). The CDR3 runs to 16 residues. The CDR3 reads CASSPRRGAANEKLFF. CDR3 bases: TGTGCCAGCAGCCCCCGTCGGGGGGCGGCTAATGAAAAACTGTTTTTT. Full variable domain (remainder filled in from reference TRBV3-1 and TRBJ1-4): DTAVSQTPKYLVTQMGNDKSIKCEQNLGHDTMYWYKQDSKKFLKIMFSYNNKELIINETVPNRFSPKSPDKAHLNLHINSLELGDSAVYFCASSPRRGAANEKLFFGSGTQLSVL.

This chain connects TRBV7-2 to TRBJ2-7, with D possibly TRBD2 on 6 matching bases. V shed 4 bases and J shed 6 bases, with 19 bases lying between them. This CDR3 comprises 15 residues. The V gene's germline CDR1 is SGHTA and CDR2 FQGNSA. The CDR3: CASSSRRARTCEQYF. As DNA, the CDR3 is TGTGCCAGCAGCTCCCGGAGGGCAAGGACGTGCGAGCAGTACTTC.

The V and J genes are TRBV7-2 and TRBJ2-3; TRBD1 matches at 8 bases. Per germline, CDR1 SGHTA and CDR2 FQGNSA. CDR3 length: 15 residues. Unmatched junction bases numbered 9, after V lost 4 bases and J lost 6 bases. The CDR3 sequence is CASSWRDRRPDTQYF. The CDR3 region has the DNA TGTGCCAGCAGCTGGAGGGACAGGCGGCCCGATACGCAGTATTTT.

The rearrangement links TRBV28 to TRBJ1-2; D unresolved. This CDR3 comprises 13 residues. Germline lookup yields CDR1 MDHEN and CDR2 SYDVKM. With 3 bases removed from V and 5 bases from J, the gap between germline ends came to 10 bases. This chain's CDR3 is CASSFRADYGYTF. The CDR3 DNA sequence: TGTGCCAGCAGTTTTAGGGCGGATTATGGCTACACCTTC.

This clonotype came up many times. The chain links TRBV6-1 to TRBJ2-5, with TRBD1 as a possible D gene (5 bases). Trimming shortened V by 6 bases and J by 5 bases, and 16 bases separated the two germline ends. The germline V gene has CDR1 MNHNS and CDR2 SASEGT. The CDR3 length is 14 residues. CDR3 residues: CASSQGRTWETQYF. In nucleotides, the CDR3 is TGTGCCAGCAGCCAGGGCCGCACGTGGGAGACCCAGTACTTC.

Regarding this clonotype: Possible read error: a much larger clone is one base away. The J gene is TRBJ1-1, the V gene TRBV7-9; D might be TRBD1 (5 bases). This CDR3 spans 15 amino acids. CDR1 is SEHNR and CDR2 is FQNEAQ in the germline V gene (reference sequence). This CDR3 reads CASSSAGAMNAEAFF. The CDR3 nucleotides read TGTGCCAGCAGTTCCGCCGGGGCAATGAACGCTGAAGCTTTCTTT.

The gene calls are TRBV6-1 and TRBJ2-3, with 11 bases aligning to TRBD2. The germline gives CDR1 MNHNS, CDR2 SASEGT. The CDR3 has 16 amino acids. Germline trimming cut 2 bases from V and 3 bases from J; bases unmatched to any gene: 4. CDR3 nucleotide sequence: TGTGCCAGCAGTGAAACCCTAGCGGGGGGAACAGATACGCAGTATTTT. Protein: CASSETLAGGTDTQYF.

V and J are TRBV12-3 or TRBV12-4 and TRBJ2-1, with D maybe TRBD1 (5 bases). V lost 6 bases to trimming and J lost 13 bases, with 25 bases between them. The CDR3 covers 15 residues. CDR3 protein: CASRINLDGQETQFF. CDR3 sequence (DNA): TGTGCCAGCAGGATCAACTTGGACGGACAAGAGACCCAGTTCTTC.

The rearrangement links TRBV7-2 to TRBJ2-3; D gene unclear. This CDR3 spans 15 amino acids. Deletions cut 4 bases from V and 2 bases from J, with 13 bases between. The germline CDR1 and CDR2 sequences are SGHTA and FQGNSA. The CDR3 DNA follows: TGTGCCAGCAGCTCACACGGTCCTCACACAGATACGCAGTATTTT. Translating it yields CASSSHGPHTDTQYF.

The chain carries TRBV4-1 and TRBJ2-7; no clear D. The CDR3 is 16 residues long. Germline CDR1 reads MGHRA; CDR2 reads YSYEKL. V dropped 1 base and J dropped 0 bases, with 13 bases sitting between them. In DNA form, the CDR3 reads TGCGCCAGCAGCCAAGTAGATTTGGGGTTCTCCTACGAGCAGTACTTC. Translation: CASSQVDLGFSYEQYF.

The chain joins TRBV20-1 to TRBJ2-1; the D gene is possibly TRBD2 (5 bases). From germline, CDR1 is DFQATT and CDR2 SNEGSKA (reference sequence). The CDR3 consists of 13 residues. V gave up 7 bases and J gave up 2 bases, with 12 bases separating them. The CDR3 region is CSERGPAYNEQFF. For the CDR3, the DNA is TGCAGTGAGCGCGGGCCGGCCTACAATGAGCAGTTCTTC.

This chain connects TRBV7-2 to TRBJ2-5; D gene uncertain. CDR3 length: 13 residues. The germline gives CDR1 SGHTA, CDR2 FQGNSA. V gave up 4 bases and J gave up 6 bases, with 12 bases separating them. This CDR3 is CASSSLTVKTQYF. The CDR3 DNA reads TGTGCCAGCAGCTCTCTCACGGTGAAGACCCAGTACTTC.